This TCR beta chain was observed in a study of OX40 agonist ivuxolimab in advanced cancers. The CDR3 runs to 17 residues. CDR1 is MNHEY and CDR2 is SMNVEV in the germline V gene (reference sequence). Germline trimming cut 5 bases from V and 7 bases from J; bases unmatched to any gene: 15. Using immunoSEQ multiplex PCR, the repertoire was profiled, and TCRdb retains in-frame clones only, with some absent. The sample consists of 30,000 or so clones, over 60% of them appearing once. The chain carries TRBV27 and TRBJ1-4, with 8 bases matching TRBD1. Sequencing used CD4+ or CD8+ T cells sorted from blood, obtained in a trial of the OX40 agonist ivuxolimab. This sequence originates from an adult with an advanced solid tumor such as melanoma, head and neck, liver or kidney cancer. The CDR3 spells CASSTQGGQGVGEKLFF. The CDR3 nucleotides are TGTGCCAGCAGTACACAGGGGGGTCAGGGGGTAGGTGAAAAACTGTTTTTT.